This T cell receptor (beta chain) is drawn from a study of blood T cell repertoires in COVID-19. At the level of the study: Italy, Spain and the United States were the sources of the convalescent and acute COVID-19 samples.

This CDR3 region has 14 residues. The V gene lost 5 bases and the J gene lost 8 bases, with 15 bases spanning the gap. The germline CDR1 and CDR2 sequences are SNHLY and FYNNEI. Under the authors' procedure: Amplifying reference gene primers gave estimates of nucleated cell counts. TCRdb's copy holds only in-frame clones and misses some; the assay was immunoSEQ multiplex PCR. The V and J calls and clone size were taken over from that table, and D and trimming were inferred from the DNA. The data hold 150,000 to 200,000 clones, with 80% to 90% observed a single time. This TCR was recovered from a woman of 80 years or more with COVID-19, enrolled during active disease. Sequenced material: peripheral blood. This chain joins TRBV2 and TRBJ1-4; maybe TRBD1 (5 bases). The CDR3 is CASSFVPRGEKLFF. The CDR3, as DNA: TGTGCCAGCAGTTTCGTCCCTCGGGGGGAAAAACTGTTTTTT.